The 3 T cell receptor beta chains given below trace back to one sample, sequenced in a study of untreated major depressive disorder. Data came from immunoSEQ multiplex PCR; TCRdb stores just in-frame clones and leaves some out. The table has 20,000 to 25,000 clones, 70% to 90% seen once. The sequencing sample was made of CD4+ T cells from PBMCs. All receptors come from a woman younger than 45 in good health.

To note about this clone: One end of the junction varies from germline; a read error may be responsible. The chain links TRBV6-4 to TRBJ2-1; D may be TRBD2 (7 bases). This CDR3 has 16 amino acids. The V gene's germline CDR1 is MRHNA and CDR2 SNTAGT. Here the CDR3 DNA reads TGTGCCAGCAGTGACGGTTCGGGGGGCCCCTATAATGAGCAGTTCTTC. This sequence encodes CASSDGSGGPYNEQFF.

This clone was observed a few times. This chain uses TRBV30 with TRBJ1-2, with 9 bases fitting TRBD1. From germline, CDR1 is GTSNPN and CDR2 SVGIG (reference sequence). Trimming took 0 bases from V and 3 from J; bases not matched to a gene: 17. This CDR3 is 19 amino acids long. The CDR3 region is CAWSVLYPRTGDKDYGYTF. The CDR3 region has the DNA TGTGCCTGGAGTGTACTTTACCCCCGGACAGGGGATAAAGACTATGGCTACACCTTC.

V and J are TRBV7-9 and TRBJ2-2; 8 positions match TRBD1. This CDR3 contains 16 residues. The V gene's germline CDR1 is SEHNR and CDR2 FQNEAQ (reference sequence). J lost 3 bases, V lost 3 bases, and 6 bases had no gene match. The CDR3 nucleotides are TGTGCCAGCAGCTTGCGCGCGACAGGGGACACCGGGGAGCTGTTTTTT. It specifies CASSLRATGDTGELFF.